The 14 T cell receptor beta chains presented below share a single source sample, sequenced in a study of chemoradiotherapy in HPV16-positive cancers. Clones were read by immunoSEQ multiplex PCR, and TCRdb kept only the in-frame ones, dropping some. The sample lists roughly 9,800 clones, approximately 85% seen once, with under 3% in the top ten. The sample was blood, taken from a patient who underwent chemoradiotherapy. Receptors were obtained from a human donor with HPV-associated anogenital cancer.

This clone has just one count. V gene TRBV5-4 combines with J gene TRBJ2-7; D is uncertain. The CDR3 length is 13 residues. V shed 4 bases and J shed 2 bases, with 10 bases lying between them. Per germline, CDR1 SGHNT and CDR2 YYREEE (reference sequence). CDR3 bases: TGTGCCAGCAGCGCGTGGGGTCCCTACGAGCAGTACTTC. Encoded protein: CASSAWGPYEQYF.

CDR3 protein: CASSLAFSGGPHNEQFF. As DNA, the CDR3 is TGTGCCAGCAGCCTAGCATTTTCGGGGGGGCCCCACAATGAGCAGTTCTTC. This sequence joins TRBV9 and TRBJ2-1; 8 nucleotides match TRBD2. The CDR3 loop spans 17 amino acids. The ends lost 4 bases at V and 5 bases at J; junction bases unmatched: 14. Germline values: CDR1 SGDLS, CDR2 YYNGEE.

The chain combines TRBV15 with TRBJ2-2, with 9 bases matching TRBD2. The CDR3 loop spans 16 amino acids. Germline V gives CDR1 LNHNV, CDR2 YYDKDF (reference sequence). The CDR3 coding sequence is TGTGTCTCATCGGGAAGGCGGGGGGGCGGCACCGGGGAGCTGTTTTTT. Residues: CVSSGRRGGGTGELFF.

The rearrangement uses TRBV6-5 and TRBJ2-5; TRBD1 agrees at 7 bases. V lost 2 bases, J lost 2 bases, and 5 bases stayed unmatched. This CDR3 comprises 15 residues. In germline, CDR1 is MNHEY, CDR2 SVGAGI. CDR3 in DNA: TGTGCCAGCAGTTACGAGGGGGCGAGTCAAGAGACCCAGTACTTC. It is translated as CASSYEGASQETQYF.

V and J are TRBV25-1 and TRBJ2-5, with TRBD2 matching 11 bases. This CDR3 is built from 16 residues. The germline V gene encodes CDR1 MGHDK and CDR2 SYGVNS. V gave up 3 bases and J gave up 2 bases; unmatched junction bases: 5. The CDR3 reads CASSDMTSGEQETQYF. The CDR3 bases are TGTGCCAGCAGTGATATGACTAGCGGGGAGCAAGAGACCCAGTACTTC.

This clone was detected once. The rearrangement links TRBV30 to TRBJ1-1; the D gene is possibly TRBD1 (6 bases). Trimming pared 0 bases from V and 5 bases from J, leaving 13 bases between. This CDR3 region has 14 residues. Per the germline V gene, CDR1 is GTSNPN and CDR2 is SVGIG (reference sequence). The CDR3 protein is CAWSVSTGRTEAFF. The CDR3 DNA is TGTGCCTGGAGTGTCAGTACAGGGAGGACTGAAGCTTTCTTT.

The chain has TRBV27 and TRBJ1-5; 8 bases line up with TRBD1. Trimming took 2 bases from V and 3 from J; bases not matched to a gene: 9. Per the germline V gene, CDR1 is MNHEY and CDR2 is SMNVEV (reference sequence). CDR3 size: 17 residues. Written as DNA, the CDR3 is TGTGCCAGCAGTTTACAGGGGGCTAATTTGGTCAATCAGCCCCAGCATTTT. Translating it yields CASSLQGANLVNQPQHF.

The chain recombines TRBV9 with TRBJ1-2; D possibly corresponds to TRBD1 (6 bases). The CDR3 contains 18 residues. Germline V gene lookup returns CDR1 SGDLS and CDR2 YYNGEE. Trimming cost V 3 bases and J 3 bases, with 24 bases left between them. This CDR3 is CASSASPKIQGDYYGYTF. The CDR3 coding sequence is TGTGCCAGCAGCGCCAGCCCTAAAATACAGGGTGACTACTATGGCTACACCTTC.

The gene calls are TRBV5-4 and TRBJ1-5; D is unresolved. V lost 4 bases to trimming and J lost 10 bases, with 15 bases between them. CDR3 length: 13 amino acids. Per germline, CDR1 SGHNT and CDR2 YYREEE (reference sequence). Here the CDR3 reads CASSPLPREPQHF. The DNA for the CDR3 is TGTGCCAGCAGCCCCTTACCTAGGGAACCCCAGCATTTT.

This sequence joins TRBV7-6 and TRBJ2-7, with a weak D call TRBD1 (6 bases). The CDR3 sequence is 15 residues long. Trimming left V 0 bases short and J 7 bases short, with 16 bases between. Germline V gene sequence: CDR1 SGHVS, CDR2 FNYEAQ. The CDR3 DNA follows: TGTGCCAGCAGCTTAGCCTGGGACAAGGTGAAAGAGCAGTACTTC. Translation: CASSLAWDKVKEQYF.

This clone was picked up a small number of times. V and J are TRBV7-2 and TRBJ1-2; D unclear. CDR1 SGHTA and CDR2 FQGNSA come from the germline V gene. The germline V and J ends were trimmed by 1 base and 6 bases, with 15 bases remaining between them. This CDR3 comprises 15 residues. Written as DNA, the CDR3 is TGTGCCAGCAGCTTAGACCCCCGAGGGATGGATGGCTACACCTTC. This encodes CASSLDPRGMDGYTF.

V and J are TRBV18 and TRBJ1-2; 7 bases agree with TRBD1. This CDR3 is 15 amino acids long. V was pared by 2 bases and J by 6 bases, with 9 bases of the junction left unmatched. Germline CDR1 KGHSH, CDR2 LQKENI. The CDR3 DNA reads as TGTGCCAGCTCACCAATACAGGGGCAGGGGCATGGCTACACCTTC. Its protein is CASSPIQGQGHGYTF.

This clone was seen once. The CDR3 nucleotides read TGCGCCAGCAGTGATCTTCCGGGACCTGGAAGCAATCAGCCCCAGCATTTT. The encoded protein is CASSDLPGPGSNQPQHF. The chain employs TRBV10-2 and TRBJ1-5; D is possibly TRBD1 (5 bases). The CDR3 length is 17 residues. The V gene's germline CDR1 is WSHSY and CDR2 SAAADI. The V end was cut by 3 bases, the J end by 1 base, with 16 bases between.

The V gene is TRBV5-5, the J gene TRBJ1-5; no definite D call. Germline-derived CDR1 and CDR2 are SGHKS and YYEKEE (reference sequence). V was trimmed by 5 bases and J by 0 bases, leaving 15 bases between them. This CDR3 contains 16 residues. In DNA form, the CDR3 reads TGTGCCAGCAGGCGGACGGATCGATATAGCAATCAGCCCCAGCATTTT. Protein sequence: CASRRTDRYSNQPQHF. Looking up the rest from reference TRBV5-5 and TRBJ1-5 gives the full variable domain: DAGVTQSPTHLIKTRGQQVTLRCSPISGHKSVSWYQQVLGQGPQFIFQYYEKEERGRGNFPDRFSARQFPNYSSELNVNALLLGDSALYLCASRRTDRYSNQPQHFGDGTRLSIL.